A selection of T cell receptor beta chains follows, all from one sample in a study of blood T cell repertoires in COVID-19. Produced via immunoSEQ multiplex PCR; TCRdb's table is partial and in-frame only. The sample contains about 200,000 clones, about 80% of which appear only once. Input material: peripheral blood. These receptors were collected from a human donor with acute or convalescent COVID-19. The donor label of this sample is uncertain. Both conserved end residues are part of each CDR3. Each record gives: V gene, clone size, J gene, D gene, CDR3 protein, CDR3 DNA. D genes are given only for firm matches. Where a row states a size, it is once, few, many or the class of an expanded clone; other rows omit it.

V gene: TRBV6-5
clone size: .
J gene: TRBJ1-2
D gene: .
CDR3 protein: CASSWEVPGGYTF
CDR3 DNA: TGTGCCAGCAGCTGGGAGGTCCCGGGCGGCTACACCTTC

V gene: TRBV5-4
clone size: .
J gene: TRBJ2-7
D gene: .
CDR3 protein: CASSLEAGNSYEQYF
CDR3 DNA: TGTGCCAGCAGCTTGGAGGCAGGGAATTCCTACGAGCAGTACTTC

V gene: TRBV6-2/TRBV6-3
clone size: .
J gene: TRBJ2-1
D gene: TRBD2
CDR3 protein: CASSPTSGMGSEQFF
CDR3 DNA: TGTGCCAGCAGTCCGACTAGCGGGATGGGGAGTGAGCAGTTCTTC

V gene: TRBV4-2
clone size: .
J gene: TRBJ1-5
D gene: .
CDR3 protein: CASSQDTGVQPQHF
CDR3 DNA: TGTGCCAGCAGCCAAGATACGGGGGTTCAGCCCCAGCATTTT

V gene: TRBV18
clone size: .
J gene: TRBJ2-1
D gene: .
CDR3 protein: CASSPPVVYNEQFF
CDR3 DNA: TGTGCCAGCTCACCCCCCGTTGTGTACAATGAGCAGTTCTTC

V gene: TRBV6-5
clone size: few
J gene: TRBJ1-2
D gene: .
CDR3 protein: CASSPTGRRGYTF
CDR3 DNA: TGTGCCAGCAGCCCAACAGGGCGCCGTGGCTACACCTTC

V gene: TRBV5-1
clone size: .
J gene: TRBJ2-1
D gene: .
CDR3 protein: CASSLETPPVHEQFF
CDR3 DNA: TGCGCCAGCAGCTTGGAGACTCCTCCCGTGCATGAGCAGTTCTTC

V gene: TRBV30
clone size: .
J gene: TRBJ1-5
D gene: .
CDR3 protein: CAWGDRGDQPQHF
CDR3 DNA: TGTGCCTGGGGGGACCGGGGGGATCAGCCCCAGCATTTT

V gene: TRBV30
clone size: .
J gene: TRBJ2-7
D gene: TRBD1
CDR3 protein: CAMTGAYEQYF
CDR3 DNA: TGTGCCATGACAGGGGCCTACGAGCAGTACTTC

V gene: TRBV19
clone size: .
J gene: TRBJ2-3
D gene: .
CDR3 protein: CASSMSRSTDTQYF
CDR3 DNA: TGTGCCAGTAGTATGAGCCGGAGCACAGATACGCAGTATTTT

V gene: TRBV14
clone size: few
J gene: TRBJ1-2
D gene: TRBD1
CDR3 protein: CASSQEPYDRANYGYTF
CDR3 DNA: TGTGCCAGCAGCCAAGAGCCTTACGACAGGGCTAACTATGGCTACACCTTC

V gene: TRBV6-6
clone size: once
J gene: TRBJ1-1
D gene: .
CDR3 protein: CASSTPSLVNTEAFF
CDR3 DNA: TGTGCCAGCAGTACCCCATCGTTAGTGAACACTGAAGCTTTCTTT

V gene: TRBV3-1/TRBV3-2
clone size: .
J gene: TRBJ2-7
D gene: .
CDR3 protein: CASSQGGGYEQYF
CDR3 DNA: TGTGCCAGCAGCCAAGGAGGGGGCTACGAGCAGTACTTC

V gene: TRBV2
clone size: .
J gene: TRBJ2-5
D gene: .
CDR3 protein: CASSERATQETQYF
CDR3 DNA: TGTGCCAGCAGTGAGAGGGCAACCCAAGAGACCCAGTACTTC

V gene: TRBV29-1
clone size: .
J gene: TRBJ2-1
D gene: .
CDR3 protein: CSPQIYNEQFF
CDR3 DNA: TGCAGCCCCCAGATCTACAATGAGCAGTTCTTC

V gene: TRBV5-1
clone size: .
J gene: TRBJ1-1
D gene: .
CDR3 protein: CASGLLSSMNTEAFF
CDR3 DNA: TGCGCCAGCGGACTACTCAGTAGCATGAACACTGAAGCTTTCTTT

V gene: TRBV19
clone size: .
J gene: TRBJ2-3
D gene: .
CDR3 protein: CASRGDLFTDTQYF
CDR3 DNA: TGTGCCAGTAGGGGGGACTTGTTCACAGATACGCAGTATTTT

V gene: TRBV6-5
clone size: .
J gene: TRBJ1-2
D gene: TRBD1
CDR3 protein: CASSYPGQGPGYTF
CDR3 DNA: TGTGCCAGCAGTTACCCGGGACAGGGTCCAGGCTACACCTTC

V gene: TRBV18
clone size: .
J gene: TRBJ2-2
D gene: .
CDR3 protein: CASSPPQGYTGELFF
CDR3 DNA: TGTGCCAGCTCACCACCGCAGGGTTACACCGGGGAGCTGTTTTTT

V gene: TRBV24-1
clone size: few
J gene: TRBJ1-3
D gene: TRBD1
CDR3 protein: CALGGQWNTIYF
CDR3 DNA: TGTGCCTTGGGGGGACAGTGGAACACCATATATTTT

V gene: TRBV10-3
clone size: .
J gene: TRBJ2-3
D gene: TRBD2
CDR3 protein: CAYSSGAAGVKDTQYF
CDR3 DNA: TGTGCCTATTCATCAGGTGCGGCGGGAGTGAAAGATACGCAGTATTTT

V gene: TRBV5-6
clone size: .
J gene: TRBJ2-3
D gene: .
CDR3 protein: CASSYSSTDTQYF
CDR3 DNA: TGTGCCAGCAGCTACTCGAGCACAGATACGCAGTATTTT

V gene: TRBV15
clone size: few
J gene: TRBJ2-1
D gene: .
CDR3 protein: CATATGRTYNEQFF
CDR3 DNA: TGTGCCACCGCTACAGGGCGGACCTACAATGAGCAGTTCTTC